Presented here are 22 T cell receptor beta chains from one specimen sequenced in a study of blood T cell repertoires in COVID-19. The protocol was immunoSEQ multiplex PCR, while the TCRdb copy is restricted to in-frame clones and leaves out a portion. The table includes 300,000 to 450,000 clones, around 87% detected once. The sequencing sample was made of PBMCs or T cells enriched from blood (not recorded which). Receptors were obtained from a middle-aged man in a cohort exposed to, infected with or recovered from COVID-19 (not recorded which).

The J gene is TRBJ1-1, the V gene TRBV5-1; TRBD1 is a possible D gene (5 bases). Germline CDR1 reads SGHRS; CDR2 reads YFSETQ. CDR3 size: 16 residues. V was clipped by 1 base and J by 5 bases, with 18 bases between them. The DNA of the CDR3 is TGCGCCAGCAGCTTGTCCCTCTCGGGGGGGAGAACTGAAGCTTTCTTT. It codes for CASSLSLSGGRTEAFF.

The table lists this clone with a count of one. The chain employs TRBV10-2 and TRBJ1-5; 7 bases map to TRBD1. The germline V gene encodes CDR1 WSHSY and CDR2 SAAADI. The CDR3 is made up of 13 amino acids. V trimming: 8 bases; J trimming: 4 bases; junction bases outside the gene matches: 5. CDR3 region: CASDDRENQPQHF. The CDR3 DNA sequence: TGCGCCAGCGATGACAGGGAGAATCAGCCCCAGCATTTT.

V and J are TRBV19 and TRBJ1-1; 7 nucleotides match TRBD1. This CDR3 comprises 15 residues. Germline-derived CDR1 and CDR2 are LNHDA and SQIVND (reference sequence). Unmatched junction bases numbered 11, after V lost 5 bases and J lost 5 bases. The CDR3 bases are TGTGCCAGTAGTGGATACAGGGGAATACGGACTGAAGCTTTCTTT. Residues: CASSGYRGIRTEAFF.

The chain carries TRBV3-1 (or the pseudogene TRBV3-2) and TRBJ1-6; the D is unclear. This CDR3 is 14 amino acids long. Germline loops: CDR1 LGHDT, CDR2 YNNKEL (reference sequence). Trimming stripped 3 bases from V and 7 bases from J, with 10 bases between. Here the CDR3 reads CASSHGRQNSPLHF. CDR3 in DNA: TGTGCCAGCAGCCACGGCAGGCAGAATTCACCCCTCCACTTT.

This clone was observed a few times. This same CDR3 is encoded by further DNA sequences in the sample. V and J are TRBV19 and TRBJ1-2, with 7 bases aligning to TRBD1. This CDR3 region has 14 residues. CDR1 and CDR2 from the germline V gene are LNHDA and SQIVND (reference sequence). Trimming removed 5 bases from V and 0 bases from J; junction bases left unmatched: 3. The CDR3 nucleotides are TGTGCCAGTAGTCTACAGGGGACTAACTATGGCTACACCTTC. This encodes CASSLQGTNYGYTF.

The rearrangement joins TRBV7-8 to TRBJ2-1, with 13 positions matching TRBD2. This CDR3 has 19 residues. The V segment lost 5 bases and the J segment 3 bases; nucleotides outside the gene matches: 13. The germline CDR1 and CDR2 sequences are SGHVS and FQNEAQ. The CDR3 DNA reads as TGTGCCAGCAGCCCCCGTTTTTCCGGGACTAGCGGGAACTACAATGAGCAGTTCTTC. Its protein is CASSPRFSGTSGNYNEQFF.

The V call is TRBV11-1, the J call TRBJ2-1, with unresolved D. V shed 5 bases and J shed 1 base, with 9 bases lying between them. CDR1 and CDR2 (germline): SGHAT, FQDESV (reference sequence). The CDR3 has 14 amino acids. CDR3 sequence (DNA): TGTGCCAGCAGCCCCGGCAGGTCCTACAATGAGCAGTTCTTC. This translates into CASSPGRSYNEQFF.

The sample holds one count of this clone. This chain uses TRBV27 with TRBJ2-7, with a possible D match to TRBD2 (5 bases). The CDR3 has 15 amino acids. V gave up 2 bases and J gave up 1 base, with 12 bases separating them. Germline CDR1 MNHEY, CDR2 SMNVEV (reference sequence). This chain's CDR3 is CASSLRVGESYEQYF. CDR3 coding DNA: TGTGCCAGCAGTTTAAGGGTCGGGGAGTCCTACGAGCAGTACTTC.

This clone appeared a single time. This rearrangement joins TRBV5-1 to TRBJ1-1; D uncertain. The V end was cut by 6 bases, the J end by 6 bases, with 9 bases between. Germline loops: CDR1 SGHRS, CDR2 YFSETQ. CDR3 length equals 11 residues. The CDR3 DNA is TGCGCCAGCAAAGCGTTCTCTGAAGCTTTCTTT. As protein: CASKAFSEAFF.

The chain has TRBV6-4 and TRBJ1-1; possibly TRBD1 for D (5 bases). Trimming cost V 6 bases and J 1 base, with 15 bases left between them. This CDR3 is 15 amino acids long. Germline V gene data show CDR1 as MRHNA and CDR2 as SNTAGT. The CDR3 region has the DNA TGTGCCAGCAGATTACAGGATGAGACGAACACTGAAGCTTTCTTT. It codes for CASRLQDETNTEAFF.

The chain employs TRBV2 and TRBJ1-5, with 7 nucleotides matching TRBD1. This CDR3 has 13 residues. The J segment lost 8 bases and the V segment lost 6 bases, leaving 7 bases of the junction unmatched. Germline V lookup: CDR1 SNHLY, CDR2 FYNNEI. The CDR3 nucleotides read TGTGCCAGCAGACCGACAGGGAGAGAGCCCCAGCATTTT. Residues: CASRPTGREPQHF.

The V call is TRBV7-9, the J call TRBJ1-4; D gene uncertain. V was shortened by 4 bases and J by 6 bases, with 15 bases between the two germline ends. CDR1 is SEHNR and CDR2 is FQNEAQ in the germline V gene (reference sequence). The CDR3 sequence is 15 residues long. The CDR3 coding sequence is TGTGCCAGCAGCTCTACCGGCCGGGAGTATGAAAAACTGTTTTTT. It translates to CASSSTGREYEKLFF.

The V and J genes are TRBV9 and TRBJ1-3, with 7 nucleotides matching TRBD1. Germline-derived CDR1 and CDR2 are SGDLS and YYNGEE. Unmatched junction bases numbered 6, after V lost 0 bases and J lost 3 bases. The CDR3 has 16 amino acids. CDR3 sequence (DNA): TGTGCCAGCAGCGTAGGAGAGGGGGCTAGTGGAAACACCATATATTTT. It translates to CASSVGEGASGNTIYF.

The chain couples TRBV15 to TRBJ1-4; 9 nucleotides agree with TRBD1. Germline lookup yields CDR1 LNHNV and CDR2 YYDKDF (reference sequence). This CDR3 comprises 16 residues. J was trimmed by 6 bases and V by 3 bases; bases with no gene match: 8. This CDR3 reads CATSSQYRGRDEKLFF. CDR3 coding DNA: TGTGCCACCAGCAGCCAATACAGGGGGCGCGATGAAAAACTGTTTTTT. The full variable domain, with the rest looked up from reference TRBV15 and TRBJ1-4, is DAMVIQNPRYQVTQFGKPVTLSCSQTLNHNVMYWYQQKSSQAPKLLFHYYDKDFNNEADTPDNFQSRRPNTSFCFLDIRSPGLGDTAMYLCATSSQYRGRDEKLFFGSGTQLSVL.

This clone showed up just once. The chain carries TRBV5-4 and TRBJ2-7, with TRBD1 matching 10 bases. Germline trimming cut 5 bases from V and 4 bases from J; bases unmatched to any gene: 3. This CDR3 is built from 13 residues. Germline V CDR1 and CDR2: SGHNT, YYREEE (reference sequence). CDR3 nucleotide sequence: TGTGCCAGCAGGGACAGGGGGGGATACGAGCAGTACTTC. Translating gives CASRDRGGYEQYF.

J is TRBJ1-2 and V is TRBV24-1, with D possibly matching TRBD1 (5 bases). The CDR3 is made up of 14 amino acids. Per germline, CDR1 KGHDR and CDR2 SFDVKD. V gave up 4 bases and J gave up 2 bases, with 10 bases separating them. The CDR3 is CATSDLQVNYGYTF. CDR3 nucleotides: TGTGCCACCAGTGACCTACAGGTAAACTATGGCTACACCTTC.

The V call is TRBV19, the J call TRBJ1-4; D is undetermined. Trimming stripped 6 bases from V and 0 bases from J, with 11 bases between. Germline V CDR1 and CDR2: LNHDA, SQIVND (reference sequence). The CDR3 sequence is 15 residues long. The CDR3 region is CASRPQIATNEKLFF. CDR3 nucleotides: TGTGCCAGTAGGCCTCAGATTGCAACTAATGAAAAACTGTTTTTT. The full variable domain, rest sourced from reference TRBV19 and TRBJ1-4, is DGGITQSPKYLFRKEGQNVTLSCEQNLNHDAMYWYRQDPGQGLRLIYYSQIVNDFQKGDIAEGYSVSREKKESFPLTVTSAQKNPTAFYLCASRPQIATNEKLFFGSGTQLSVL.

This clone was seen a single time. This chain uses TRBV25-1 with TRBJ2-7; D ambiguous. CDR1 is MGHDK and CDR2 is SYGVNS in the germline V gene. V gave up 4 bases and J gave up 4 bases, with 5 bases separating them. The CDR3 loop spans 11 amino acids. The CDR3 spells CASSGVYEQYF. In DNA, the CDR3 is TGTGCCAGCAGTGGAGTATACGAGCAGTACTTC.

The V and J genes are TRBV6-5 and TRBJ2-5, with D perhaps matching TRBD2 (5 bases). The germline CDR1 and CDR2 sequences are MNHEY and SVGAGI. This CDR3 has 13 residues. V shed 7 bases and J shed 5 bases, with 14 bases lying between them. The CDR3: CASIPGVAETQYF. The CDR3 bases are TGTGCCAGCATCCCTGGGGTAGCGGAGACCCAGTACTTC.

In its sample, this clone was seen a few times. The J gene is TRBJ1-1, the V gene TRBV7-6; a weak D match, TRBD1 (6 bases). Germline V gene data show CDR1 as SGHVS and CDR2 as FNYEAQ. V lost 5 bases and J 2 bases, leaving 12 bases between the germline ends. CDR3 length equals 14 residues. CDR3 nucleotide sequence: TGTGCCAGCAGCCCCAGGGGCGATAACACTGAAGCTTTCTTT. This gives the protein CASSPRGDNTEAFF.

The sample holds one count of this clone. V is TRBV19 and J is TRBJ2-7; a weak D match, TRBD1 (6 bases). Germline CDR1 LNHDA, CDR2 SQIVND (reference sequence). V lost 1 base to trimming and J lost 5 bases, with 15 bases between them. The CDR3 spans 15 residues. The CDR3 DNA follows: TGTGCCAGTAGTATAGGGACAGTCGACCGGGACGAGCAGTACTTC. As protein: CASSIGTVDRDEQYF.

The J gene is TRBJ2-7, the V gene TRBV18; tentatively, D is TRBD2 (6 bases). The V end was cut by 2 bases, the J end by 3 bases, with 11 bases between. This CDR3 is 14 amino acids long. The germline V gene has CDR1 KGHSH and CDR2 LQKENI. The CDR3 DNA reads as TGTGCCAGCTCACCAGGCATGGGAGGCTACGAGCAGTACTTC. It specifies CASSPGMGGYEQYF.